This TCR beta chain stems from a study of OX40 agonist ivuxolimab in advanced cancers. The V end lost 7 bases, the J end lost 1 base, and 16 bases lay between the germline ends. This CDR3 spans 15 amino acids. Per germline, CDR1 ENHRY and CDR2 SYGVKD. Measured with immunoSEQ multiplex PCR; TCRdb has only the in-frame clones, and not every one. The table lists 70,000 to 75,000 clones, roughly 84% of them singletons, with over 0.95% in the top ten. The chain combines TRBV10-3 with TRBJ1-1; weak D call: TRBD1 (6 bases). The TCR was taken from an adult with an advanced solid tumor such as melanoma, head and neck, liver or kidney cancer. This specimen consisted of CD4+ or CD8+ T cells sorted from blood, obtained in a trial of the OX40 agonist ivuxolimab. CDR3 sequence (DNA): TGTGCCATCACCACGGGGGGGCAGGAGAACACTGAAGCTTTCTTT. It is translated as CAITTGGQENTEAFF.